This T cell receptor beta chain was obtained from a study of regulatory T cells in long-lasting Graves disease. The time point was: persistent/refractory GD, antithyroid drugs over 5 years with positive TRAb. There was RNA extracted from PBMCs, and the TCR library was made from it. J gave up 8 bases and V 0 bases, and 0 bases lay outside the gene matches. CDR3 length: 13 residues. Looked up from germline, CDR1 is KGHDR and CDR2 is SFDVKD. According to the study, TCR beta libraries were built with iRepertoire HTBI primers and CDR3-region Arm-PCR. TCRdb re-derived calls from the multiplex PCR reads in MiXCR, one entry per CDR3 protein. Of 300,000 to 500,000 distinct CDR3 sequences listed, around 20% are singletons.

V gene TRBV24-1 combines with J gene TRBJ2-1, with 7 bases aligning to TRBD1. This clonotype was sampled from a female donor with Graves disease. This sample comprised peripheral blood mononuclear cells (PBMCs), obtained when the disease was refractory, from a patient treated with antithyroid drugs. The CDR3 DNA reads as TGTGCCACCAGTGATTTGACAGGGGATGAGCAGTTCTTC. As protein: CATSDLTGDEQFF.